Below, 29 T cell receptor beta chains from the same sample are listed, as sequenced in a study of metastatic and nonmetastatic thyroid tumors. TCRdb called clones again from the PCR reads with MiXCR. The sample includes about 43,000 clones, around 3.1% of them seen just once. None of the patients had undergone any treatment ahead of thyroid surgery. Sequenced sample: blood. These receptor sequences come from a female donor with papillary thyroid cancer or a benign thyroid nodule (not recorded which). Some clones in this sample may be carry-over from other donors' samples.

The CDR3 reads CAISEGQGAQETQYF. DNA of the CDR3: TGTGCCATCAGTGAGGGACAGGGGGCGCAAGAGACCCAGTACTTC. The rearrangement joins TRBV10-3 to TRBJ2-5; 11 positions agree with TRBD1. Germline V gene sequence: CDR1 ENHRY, CDR2 SYGVKD. CDR3 length equals 15 residues. J lost 2 bases, V lost 2 bases, and 1 base had no gene match.

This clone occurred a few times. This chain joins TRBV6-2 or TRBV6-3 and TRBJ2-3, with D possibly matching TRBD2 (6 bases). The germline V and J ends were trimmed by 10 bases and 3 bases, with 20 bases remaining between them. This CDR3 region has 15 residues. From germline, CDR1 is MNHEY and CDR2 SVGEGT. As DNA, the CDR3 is TGTGCCACCCGTCACAGCCCTGGGAGGACAGATACGCAGTATTTT. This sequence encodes CATRHSPGRTDTQYF.

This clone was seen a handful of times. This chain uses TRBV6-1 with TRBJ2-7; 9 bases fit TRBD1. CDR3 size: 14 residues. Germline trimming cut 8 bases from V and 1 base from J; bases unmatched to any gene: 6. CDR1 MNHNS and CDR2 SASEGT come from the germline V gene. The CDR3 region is CASRGQGNSYEQYF. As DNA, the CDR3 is TGTGCCAGCCGCGGACAGGGGAATTCCTACGAGCAGTACTTC.

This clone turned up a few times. DNA for the CDR3: TGTGCCAGCAGTTACTTTGGACAGGGGAACGAGCAGTACTTC. It is translated as CASSYFGQGNEQYF. The rearrangement uses TRBV6-5 and TRBJ2-7; 9 bases agree with TRBD1. From germline, CDR1 is MNHEY and CDR2 SVGAGI. The CDR3 is 14 residues long. With 1 base clipped from V and 5 bases from J, the junction kept 3 bases outside the gene matches.

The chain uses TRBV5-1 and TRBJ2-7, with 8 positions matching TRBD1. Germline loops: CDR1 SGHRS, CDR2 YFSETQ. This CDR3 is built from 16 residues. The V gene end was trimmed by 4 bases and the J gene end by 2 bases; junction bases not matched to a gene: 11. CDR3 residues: CASSPGQGVETYEQYF. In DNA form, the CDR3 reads TGCGCCAGCAGCCCAGGACAGGGAGTCGAGACCTACGAGCAGTACTTC.

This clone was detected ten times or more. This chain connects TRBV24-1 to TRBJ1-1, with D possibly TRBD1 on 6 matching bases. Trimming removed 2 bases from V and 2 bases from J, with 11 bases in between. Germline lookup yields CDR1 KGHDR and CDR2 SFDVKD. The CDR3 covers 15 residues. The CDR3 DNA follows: TGTGCCACCAGTGATTCACAGGGAGGAAACACTGAAGCTTTCTTT. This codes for CATSDSQGGNTEAFF.

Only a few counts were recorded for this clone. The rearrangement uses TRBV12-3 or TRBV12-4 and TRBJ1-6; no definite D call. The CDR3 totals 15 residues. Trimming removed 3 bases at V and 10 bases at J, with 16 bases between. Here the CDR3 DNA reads TGTGCCAGCAGTTTTTTCGTAGGGTCCAACTCACCCCTCCACTTT. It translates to CASSFFVGSNSPLHF.

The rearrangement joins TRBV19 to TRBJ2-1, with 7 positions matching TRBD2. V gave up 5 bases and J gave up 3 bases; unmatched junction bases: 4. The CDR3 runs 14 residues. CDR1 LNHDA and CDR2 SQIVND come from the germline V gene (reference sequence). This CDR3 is CASSEQRGYNEQFF. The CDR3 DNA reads TGTGCCAGTAGTGAGCAGCGGGGCTACAATGAGCAGTTCTTC.

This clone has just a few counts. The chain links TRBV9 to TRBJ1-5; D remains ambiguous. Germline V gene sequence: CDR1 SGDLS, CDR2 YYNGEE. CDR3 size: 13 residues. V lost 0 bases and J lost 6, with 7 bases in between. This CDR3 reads CASSVAGLQPQHF. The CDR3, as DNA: TGTGCCAGCAGCGTAGCGGGCCTTCAGCCCCAGCATTTT.

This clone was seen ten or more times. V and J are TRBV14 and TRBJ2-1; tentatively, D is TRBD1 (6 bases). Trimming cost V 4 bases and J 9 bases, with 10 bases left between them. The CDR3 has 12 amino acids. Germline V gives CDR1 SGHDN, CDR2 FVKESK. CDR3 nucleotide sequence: TGTGCCAGCAGCCGAACAGGGCGTGAGCAGTTCTTC. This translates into CASSRTGREQFF.

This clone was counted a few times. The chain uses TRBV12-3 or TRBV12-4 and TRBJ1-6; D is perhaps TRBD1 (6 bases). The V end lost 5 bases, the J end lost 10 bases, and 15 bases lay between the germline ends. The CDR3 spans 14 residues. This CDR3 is CASSISGAGSPLHF. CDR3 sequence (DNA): TGTGCCAGCAGTATCTCGGGGGCGGGATCACCCCTCCACTTT.

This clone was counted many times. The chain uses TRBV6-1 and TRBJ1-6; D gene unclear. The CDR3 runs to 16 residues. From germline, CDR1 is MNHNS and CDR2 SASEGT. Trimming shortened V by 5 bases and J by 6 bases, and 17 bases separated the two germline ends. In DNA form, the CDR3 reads TGTGCCAGCAGTTTTTTGGACGGGGAAGGTAATTCACCCCTCCACTTT. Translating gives CASSFLDGEGNSPLHF.

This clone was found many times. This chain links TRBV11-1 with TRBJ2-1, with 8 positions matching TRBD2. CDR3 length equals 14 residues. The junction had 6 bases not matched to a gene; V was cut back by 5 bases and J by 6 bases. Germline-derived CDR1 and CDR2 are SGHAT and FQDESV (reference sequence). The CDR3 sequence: CASSTRGGPNEQFF. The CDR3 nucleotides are TGTGCCAGCAGCACCCGCGGGGGGCCCAATGAGCAGTTCTTC.

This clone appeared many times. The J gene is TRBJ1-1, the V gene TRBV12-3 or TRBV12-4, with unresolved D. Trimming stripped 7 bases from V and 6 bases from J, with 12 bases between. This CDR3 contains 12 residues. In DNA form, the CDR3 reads TGTGCCAGCACCCCCGGGAGCTCTGAAGCTTTCTTT. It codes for CASTPGSSEAFF.

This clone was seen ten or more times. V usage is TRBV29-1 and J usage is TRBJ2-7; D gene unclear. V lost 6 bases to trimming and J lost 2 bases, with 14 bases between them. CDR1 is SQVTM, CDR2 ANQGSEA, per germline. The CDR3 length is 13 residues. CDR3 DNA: TGCAGCGTGCCGGACCCCCTCACCTACGAGCAGTACTTC. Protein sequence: CSVPDPLTYEQYF.

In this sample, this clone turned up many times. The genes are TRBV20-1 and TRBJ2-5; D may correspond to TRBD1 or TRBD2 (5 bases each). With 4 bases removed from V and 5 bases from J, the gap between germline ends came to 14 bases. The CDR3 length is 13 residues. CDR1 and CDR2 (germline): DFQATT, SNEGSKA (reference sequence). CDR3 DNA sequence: TGCAGTGCTATAGGGGCTTGGGGGGAGACCCAGTACTTC. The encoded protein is CSAIGAWGETQYF.

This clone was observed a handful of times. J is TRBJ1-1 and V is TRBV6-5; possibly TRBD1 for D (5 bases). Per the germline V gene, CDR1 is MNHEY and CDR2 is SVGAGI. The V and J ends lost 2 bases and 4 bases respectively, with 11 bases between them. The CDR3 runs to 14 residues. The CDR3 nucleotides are TGTGCCAGCAGTTACCGGGGCGGGGGCACTGAAGCTTTCTTT. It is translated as CASSYRGGGTEAFF.

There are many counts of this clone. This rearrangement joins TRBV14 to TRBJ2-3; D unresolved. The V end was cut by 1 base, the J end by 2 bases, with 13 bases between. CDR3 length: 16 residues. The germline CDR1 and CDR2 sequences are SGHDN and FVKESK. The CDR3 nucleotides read TGTGCCAGCAGCCAAGGGGAATGGCCCTACACAGATACGCAGTATTTT. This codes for CASSQGEWPYTDTQYF.

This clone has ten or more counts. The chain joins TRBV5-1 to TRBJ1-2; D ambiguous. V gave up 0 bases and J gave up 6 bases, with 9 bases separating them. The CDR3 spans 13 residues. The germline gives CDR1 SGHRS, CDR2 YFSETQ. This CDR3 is CASSLEGGHGYTF. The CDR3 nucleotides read TGCGCCAGCAGCTTGGAGGGAGGCCATGGCTACACCTTC.

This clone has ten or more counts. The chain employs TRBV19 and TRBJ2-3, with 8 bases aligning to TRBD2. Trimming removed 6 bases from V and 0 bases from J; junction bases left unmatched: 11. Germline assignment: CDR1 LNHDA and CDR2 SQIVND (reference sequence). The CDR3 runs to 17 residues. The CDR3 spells CASRVSGRPGSTDTQYF. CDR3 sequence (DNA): TGTGCCAGTAGAGTCAGCGGGAGACCCGGGAGCACAGATACGCAGTATTTT.

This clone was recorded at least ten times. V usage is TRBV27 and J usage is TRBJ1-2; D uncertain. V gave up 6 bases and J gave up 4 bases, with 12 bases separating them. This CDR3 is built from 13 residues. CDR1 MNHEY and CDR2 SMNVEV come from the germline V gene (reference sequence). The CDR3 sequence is CASRPSGGYGYTF. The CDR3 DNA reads TGTGCCAGCAGGCCATCGGGCGGCTATGGCTACACCTTC.

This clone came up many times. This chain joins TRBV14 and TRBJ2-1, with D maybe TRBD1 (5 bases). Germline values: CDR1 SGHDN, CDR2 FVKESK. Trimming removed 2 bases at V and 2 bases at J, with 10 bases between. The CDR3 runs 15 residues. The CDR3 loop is CASSQYQGAYNEQFF. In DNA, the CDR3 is TGTGCCAGCAGCCAATACCAAGGGGCCTACAATGAGCAGTTCTTC. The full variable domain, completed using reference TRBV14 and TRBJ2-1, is EAGVTQFPSHSVIEKGQTVTLRCDPISGHDNLYWYRRVMGKEIKFLLHFVKESKQDESGMPNNRFLAERTGGTYSTLKVQPAELEDSGVYFCASSQYQGAYNEQFFGPGTRLTVL.

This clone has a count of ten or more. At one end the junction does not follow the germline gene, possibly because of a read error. CDR3 sequence: CASSHVWGLNQPQHF. CDR3 DNA sequence: TGCGCCAGCAGCCACGTTTGGGGGCTGAATCAGCCCCAGCACTTT. The rearrangement uses TRBV4-1 and TRBJ1-5, with D maybe TRBD1 (6 bases). This CDR3 contains 15 residues. CDR1 is MGHRA and CDR2 is YSYEKL in the germline V gene.

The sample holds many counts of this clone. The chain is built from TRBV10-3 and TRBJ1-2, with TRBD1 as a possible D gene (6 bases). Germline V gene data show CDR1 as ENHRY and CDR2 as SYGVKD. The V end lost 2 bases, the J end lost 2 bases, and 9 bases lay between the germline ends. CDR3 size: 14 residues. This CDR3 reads CAISEPGQNYGYTF. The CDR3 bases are TGTGCCATCAGTGAGCCCGGACAGAACTATGGCTACACCTTC.

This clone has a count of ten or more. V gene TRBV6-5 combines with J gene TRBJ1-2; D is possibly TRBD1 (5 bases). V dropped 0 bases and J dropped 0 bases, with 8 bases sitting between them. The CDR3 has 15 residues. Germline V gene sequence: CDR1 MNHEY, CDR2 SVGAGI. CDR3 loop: CASSYSKTANYGYTF. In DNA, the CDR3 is TGTGCCAGCAGTTACTCGAAGACAGCTAACTATGGCTACACCTTC.

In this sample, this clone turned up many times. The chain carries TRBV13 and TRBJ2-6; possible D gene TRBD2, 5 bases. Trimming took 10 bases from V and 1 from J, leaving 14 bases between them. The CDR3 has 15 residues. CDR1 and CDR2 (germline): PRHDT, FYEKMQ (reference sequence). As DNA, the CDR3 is TGTGCCACCACGGGGTTTGGATCTGGGGCCAACGTCCTGACTTTC. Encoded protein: CATTGFGSGANVLTF.

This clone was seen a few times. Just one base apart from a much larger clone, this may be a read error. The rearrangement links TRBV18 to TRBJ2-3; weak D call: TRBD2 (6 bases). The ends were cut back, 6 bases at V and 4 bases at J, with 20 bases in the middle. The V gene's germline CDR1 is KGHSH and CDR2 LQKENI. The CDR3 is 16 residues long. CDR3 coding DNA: TGTGCCAGCTCTCCTTTTGGGGGGAGAGCGGCAGATACGCAGTATTTT. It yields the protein CASSPFGGRAADTQYF.

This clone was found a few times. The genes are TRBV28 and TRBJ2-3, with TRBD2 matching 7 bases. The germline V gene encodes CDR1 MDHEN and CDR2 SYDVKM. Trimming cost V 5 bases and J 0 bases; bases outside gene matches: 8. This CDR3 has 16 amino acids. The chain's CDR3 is CASSRRLAASTDTQYF. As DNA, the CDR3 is TGTGCCAGCAGTCGGAGACTAGCTGCTAGCACAGATACGCAGTATTTT.

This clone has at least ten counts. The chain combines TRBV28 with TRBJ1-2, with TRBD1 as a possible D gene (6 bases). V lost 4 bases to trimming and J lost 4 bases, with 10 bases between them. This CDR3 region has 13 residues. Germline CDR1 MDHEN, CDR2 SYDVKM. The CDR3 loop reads CASSSGGAYGYTF. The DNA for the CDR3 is TGTGCCAGCAGTTCGGGGGGGGCCTATGGCTACACCTTC.